This section outlines one TCR beta chain sequence together with its context. No antigen is known for it. The sample comes from a study of T cells in Graves' hyperthyroidism and ophthalmopathy. Germline V CDR1 and CDR2: MNHEY, SVGEGT. The length of the CDR3 is 14 residues. V lost 7 bases to trimming and J lost 6 bases; unmatched junction nucleotides: 9. Amplified TCR beta CDR3 regions derived from RNA transcripts. During a first-round RT-PCR of the TCR CDR3, the HTBI primer set was used. TCRdb called the multiplex PCR reads again in MiXCR, with one record for every CDR3 protein. The table lists about 400,000 distinct CDR3 sequences, nearly 15% of them singletons. Study-wide points: Most expanded thyroid clonotypes above 0.001 also appeared in blood. Ophthalmopathy was model-predicted a median 6.5 months pre-onset.

The specimen sequenced was blood. The sequence was collected from a woman aged 60-75 years with Graves' ophthalmopathy. This sequence joins TRBV6-2 or TRBV6-3 and TRBJ2-1; 7 positions match TRBD2. The CDR3 loop reads CASTLPGLRNEQFF. CDR3 bases: TGTGCCAGCACCCTACCGGGACTACGCAATGAGCAGTTCTTC.